The present T cell receptor (beta chain) was sequenced within a study of beta chain features in type 1 diabetes. This clone was seen a few times. The antigen is undetermined. Every participating donor gave one draw, a heparinised blood sample averaging roughly 100 mL. The authors reverse transcribed all of the isolated RNA, so sequencing captured expressed TCRB transcripts. Here immunoSEQ multiplex PCR was the method, and the copy in TCRdb shows in-frame clones only, minus some. The sample contains approximately 730,000 clones, about an eighth of which appear only once. Study results and caveats: Moderately but significantly shorter TCRB CDR3s were found in Type 1 diabetes patients in all four CD4+ subsets. A potential influence of HLA type upon TCRB rearrangement remained unresolved herein.

The V gene lost 2 bases and the J gene lost 4 bases, with 11 bases spanning the gap. This CDR3 contains 15 residues. Germline V gene lookup returns CDR1 LNHNV and CDR2 YYDKDF (reference sequence). This clonotype originated in a man aged 18 to 30 with type 1 diabetes. The chain carries TRBV15 and TRBJ1-4; maybe TRBD1 (6 bases). Sequences were obtained from naive CD4+ T cells from blood. CDR3 DNA sequence: TGTGCCACCAGCAGAACGGACAGTCATAATGAAAAACTGTTTTTT. Protein product: CATSRTDSHNEKLFF.